Sequencing of this T cell receptor beta chain was carried out in a study of CD4 and CD8 cells across lung adenocarcinoma regions (dated by TCRdb to the late 2010s). For the study in its entirety: The study compared tumor centers with tumor margins to examine intratumor heterogeneity of the T cell receptor repertoire.

The donors were patients who had localized lung adenocarcinoma, which is a subtype of non-small cell lung cancer. These samples came from the centers of localized lung adenocarcinomas. CD8+ T cells from tumor tissue were profiled separately from CD4+ T cells for TCR repertoire analysis. Counted from cysteine to phenylalanine, this CDR3 has 14 amino acids. The retained sequence is limited to the CDR3, 42 bases, with the frame set at the first base. From a lookup of the germline V gene, CDR1 and CDR2 are MNHNS and SASEGT. Libraries were made using PCR. For sequencing, a HiSeq X Ten was employed. TCRdb handled the public reads itself, with Q25 trimming in fastp and clone calling in MiXCR, and kept productive beta chains. Each CDR3 protein gets just one entry, which takes the most common genes and DNA from the rows behind it. A total of around 19,000 distinct CDR3 sequences appear in this sample, approximately 52% of them only once. Of the sample, around a quarter is held by the ten largest clones.

Comment on this clonotype: Its antigen is still unknown. Base-call qualities are not available, and no considerably larger clone is one nucleotide away.

The V gene is TRBV6-1 and the J gene is TRBJ2-1; the D gene is possibly TRBD1 or TRBD2, each agreeing over 5 bases. The J call may be incorrect, as the DNA end agrees better with TRBJ2-4. This sequence originates from a female donor with lung adenocarcinoma. The CD4 and CD8 labels of this study may be unreliable. Sequencing input: CD8+ T cells from the center of a lung tumor. The cell subset or site label for this specimen denotes: tumor center region. The CDR3 loop reads CASNGARERNIQYF. At the DNA level, the sequence is TGTGCCAGCAACGGGGCGCGAGAGCGAAACATTCAGTACTTC.